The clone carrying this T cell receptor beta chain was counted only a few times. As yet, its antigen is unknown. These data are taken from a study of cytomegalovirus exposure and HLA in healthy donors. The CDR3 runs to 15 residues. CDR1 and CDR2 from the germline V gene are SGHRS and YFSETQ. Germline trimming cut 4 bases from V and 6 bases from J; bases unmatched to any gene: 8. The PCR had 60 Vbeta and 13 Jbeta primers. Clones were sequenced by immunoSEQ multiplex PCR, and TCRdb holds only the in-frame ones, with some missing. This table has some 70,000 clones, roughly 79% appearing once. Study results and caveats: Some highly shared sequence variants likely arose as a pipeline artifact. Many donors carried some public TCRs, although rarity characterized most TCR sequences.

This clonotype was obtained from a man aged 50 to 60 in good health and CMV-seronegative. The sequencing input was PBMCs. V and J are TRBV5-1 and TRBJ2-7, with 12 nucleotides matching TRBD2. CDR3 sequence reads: CASSLLAGGPLEQYF. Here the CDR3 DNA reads TGCGCCAGCAGCCTACTAGCGGGGGGACCCCTCGAGCAGTACTTC.